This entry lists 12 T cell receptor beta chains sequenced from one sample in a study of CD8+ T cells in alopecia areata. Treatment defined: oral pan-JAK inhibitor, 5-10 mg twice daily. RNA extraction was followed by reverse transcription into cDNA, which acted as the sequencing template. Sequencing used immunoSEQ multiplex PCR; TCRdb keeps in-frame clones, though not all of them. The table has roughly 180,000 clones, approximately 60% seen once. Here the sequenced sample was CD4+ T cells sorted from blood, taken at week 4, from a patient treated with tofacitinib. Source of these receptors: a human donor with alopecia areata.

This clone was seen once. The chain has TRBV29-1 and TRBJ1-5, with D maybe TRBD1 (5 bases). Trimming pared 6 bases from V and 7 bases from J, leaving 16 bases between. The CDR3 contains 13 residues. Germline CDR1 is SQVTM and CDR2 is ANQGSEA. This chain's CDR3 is CSVLEGPGQPQHF. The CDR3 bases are TGCAGCGTCCTGGAGGGGCCAGGCCAGCCCCAGCATTTT.

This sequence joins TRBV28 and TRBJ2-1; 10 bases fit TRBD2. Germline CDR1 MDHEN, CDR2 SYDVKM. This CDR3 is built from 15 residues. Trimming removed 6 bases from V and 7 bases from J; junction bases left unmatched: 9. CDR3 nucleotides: TGTGCCAGCAGACTACCTAGCGGGGGTGGGAATGAGCAGTTCTTC. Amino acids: CASRLPSGGGNEQFF. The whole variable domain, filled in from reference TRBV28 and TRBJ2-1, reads DVKVTQSSRYLVKRTGEKVFLECVQDMDHENMFWYRQDPGLGLRLIYFSYDVKMKEKGDIPEGYSVSREKKERFSLILESASTNQTSMYLCASRLPSGGGNEQFFGPGTRLTVL.

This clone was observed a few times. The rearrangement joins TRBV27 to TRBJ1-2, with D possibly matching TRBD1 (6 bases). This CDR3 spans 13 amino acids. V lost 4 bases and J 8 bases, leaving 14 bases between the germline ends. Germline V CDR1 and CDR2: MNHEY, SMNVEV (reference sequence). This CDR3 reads CASSWGAGDGYTF. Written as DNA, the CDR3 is TGTGCCAGCAGTTGGGGGGCAGGGGACGGCTACACCTTC.

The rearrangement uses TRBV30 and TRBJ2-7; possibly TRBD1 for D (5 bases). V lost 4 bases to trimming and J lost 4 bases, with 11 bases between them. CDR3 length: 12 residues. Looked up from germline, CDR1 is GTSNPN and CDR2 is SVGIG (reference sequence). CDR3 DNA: TGTGCCTGGAATTCAGGGCTATACGAGCAGTACTTC. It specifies CAWNSGLYEQYF.

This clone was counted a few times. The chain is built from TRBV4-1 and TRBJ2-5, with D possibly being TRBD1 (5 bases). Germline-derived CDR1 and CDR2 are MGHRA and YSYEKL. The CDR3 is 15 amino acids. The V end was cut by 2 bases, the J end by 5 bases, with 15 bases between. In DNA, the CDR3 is TGCGCCAGCAGCCAATCTGACAGTGCCTTCGAGACCCAGTACTTC. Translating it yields CASSQSDSAFETQYF.

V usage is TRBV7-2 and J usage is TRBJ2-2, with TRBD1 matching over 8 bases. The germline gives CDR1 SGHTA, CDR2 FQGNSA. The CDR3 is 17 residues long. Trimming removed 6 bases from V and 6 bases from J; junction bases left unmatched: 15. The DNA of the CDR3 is TGTGCCAGCAGGGAAAAGGGGACAGGAGGAATTCCCGGGGAGCTGTTTTTT. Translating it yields CASREKGTGGIPGELFF.

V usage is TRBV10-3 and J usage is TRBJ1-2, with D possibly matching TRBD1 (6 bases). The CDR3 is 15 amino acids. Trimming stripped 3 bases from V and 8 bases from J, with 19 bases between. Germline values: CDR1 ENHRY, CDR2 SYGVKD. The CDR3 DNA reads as TGTGCCATCAGTGACCCTGGGACACAGCCCTGGGGCTACACCTTC. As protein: CAISDPGTQPWGYTF.

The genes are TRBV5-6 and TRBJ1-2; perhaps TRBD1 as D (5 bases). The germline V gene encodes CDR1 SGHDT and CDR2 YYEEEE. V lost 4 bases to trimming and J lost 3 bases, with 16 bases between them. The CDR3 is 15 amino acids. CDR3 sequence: CASSRATRGDYGYTF. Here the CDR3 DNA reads TGTGCCAGCAGCCGGGCCACCCGAGGGGACTATGGCTACACCTTC.

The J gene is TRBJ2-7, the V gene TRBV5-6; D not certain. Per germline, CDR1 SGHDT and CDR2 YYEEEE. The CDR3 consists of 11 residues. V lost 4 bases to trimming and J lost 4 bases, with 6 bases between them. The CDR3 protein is CASSRLYEQYF. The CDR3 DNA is TGTGCCAGCAGCCGATTATACGAGCAGTACTTC. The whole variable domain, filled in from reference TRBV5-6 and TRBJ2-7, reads DAGVTQSPTHLIKTRGQQVTLRCSPKSGHDTVSWYQQALGQGPQFIFQYYEEEERQRGNFPDRFSGHQFPNYSSELNVNALLLGDSALYLCASSRLYEQYFGPGTRLTVT.

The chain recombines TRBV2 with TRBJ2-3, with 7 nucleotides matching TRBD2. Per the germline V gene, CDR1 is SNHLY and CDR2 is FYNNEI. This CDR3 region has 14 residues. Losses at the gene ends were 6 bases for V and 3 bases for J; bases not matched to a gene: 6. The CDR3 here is CASRAGLPTDTQYF. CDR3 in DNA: TGTGCCAGCAGAGCGGGACTCCCAACAGATACGCAGTATTTT. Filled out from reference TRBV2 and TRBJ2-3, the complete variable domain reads EPEVTQTPSHQVTQMGQEVILRCVPISNHLYFYWYRQILGQKVEFLVSFYNNEISEKSEIFDDQFSVERPDGSNFTLKIRSTKLEDSAMYFCASRAGLPTDTQYFGPGTRLTVL.

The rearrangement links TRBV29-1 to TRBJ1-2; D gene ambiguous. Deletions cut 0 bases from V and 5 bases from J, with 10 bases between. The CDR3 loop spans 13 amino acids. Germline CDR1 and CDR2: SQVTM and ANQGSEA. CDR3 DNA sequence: TGCAGCGTTGAAGATCAAACGCTATATGGCTACACCTTC. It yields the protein CSVEDQTLYGYTF.

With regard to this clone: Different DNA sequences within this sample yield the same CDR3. CDR3 in DNA: TGTGCCAGCAGTTACTCAGAGACCCAGTACTTC. This codes for CASSYSETQYF. The rearrangement uses TRBV6-6 and TRBJ2-5; no clear D. The CDR3 consists of 11 residues. Germline V gene sequence: CDR1 MNHNY, CDR2 SVGAGI (reference sequence). Trimming removed 0 bases from V and 4 bases from J, with 0 bases in between.